This TCR beta chain was documented in a study of blood T cell repertoires in COVID-19 (dated by TCRdb to about 2020). Background for the entire study: The collaborator samples originated in the United States, Italy and Spain and spanned the acute and convalescent phases of COVID-19. HLA class I and class II types, where available, came from metadata supplied by the sample provider rather than from assay-based typing. The repertoires were released in a freely available public database meant as a resource for research on the immune response to SARS-CoV-2. Subjects who had been exposed to COVID-19, were actively infected with it, or had recovered from it provided the deeply sampled blood TCRbeta repertoires that made up the dataset. A de-identified subject ID, COVID-19 status, age in years and sex were almost always included in the sample metadata. The samples were drawn from the first 160 participants of the ongoing ImmuneRACE study and from over a thousand subjects provided by 6 global collaborators. The material from the prospective study consisted of cDNA or gDNA derived from T cells, B-cell-depleted T cells, or PBMCs. The full study reports these points: How much clinical and demographic metadata was included differed by source and by participant, and the metadata was provided uncurated.

Taken from the germline V gene, the CDR1 and CDR2 loops are SGDLS and YYNGEE. Unmatched junction bases come to 7, with V trimmed by 1 base and J by 7 bases. The CDR3 runs 15 residues from the cysteine to the phenylalanine. Kept here is only the CDR3 DNA, which spans 45 bases and is read in frame from base 1. The collaborating institutions used their own protocols to collect whole blood in K2EDTA tubes. For TCRbeta analysis, collaborators shipped samples in one of three forms: frozen whole blood, isolated PBMCs, or DNA extracted from either of those sample types. TCRbeta CDR3 regions were amplified from genomic DNA using the immunoSEQ Assay, a bias-controlled multiplex PCR. For the original study's pipeline: Within the assay, amplification of reference gene primers was used to estimate how many nucleated cells each sample contained. To quantify the absolute abundance of each unique TCRbeta CDR3 rearrangement, sequence reads were collapsed and filtered. For each sample, productive Simpson clonality was calculated by taking the square root of Simpson's diversity index across productive rearrangements. Drawn from immuneACCESS, this table holds only the in-frame rearrangements with V and J called that TCRdb kept. Clones are partly lost; checked studies trace under half to an unresolved V gene and leave the rest unexplained. That table supplies the V and J calls and clone size; D and trimming were determined from the DNA. This sample holds more than 150,000 clones; about three quarters were observed only once. Approximately 2.9% of the sample is in the top ten clones.

In the case of this clone: Its specific antigen is unknown. The sample holds no much larger clone one base away, and base qualities are not on file.

Sample: peripheral blood. This chain is built from TRBV9 and TRBJ2-1, with 8 middle bases fitting TRBD1. The receptor was derived from a woman older than 75 with active or convalescent COVID-19. The nucleotide sequence reads as follows: TGTGCCAGCAGCGTAACTGGACAGGGAAGGAATGAGCAGTTCTTC. Its translation is CASSVTGQGRNEQFF.